One TCR beta chain is described in this entry. The CDR3 loop spans 14 amino acids. Germline assignment: CDR1 LGHNA and CDR2 YSLEER. Trimming pared 0 bases from V and 0 bases from J, leaving 4 bases between. The data originate from a study of blood T cell repertoires in COVID-19. Study overall: The cDNA or gDNA used as material had been derived from T cells, B-cell-depleted T cells, or PBMCs.

Only in-frame clones appear in the TCRdb table, and some are missing; sequencing was by immunoSEQ multiplex PCR. The table has around 54,000 clones, more than 80% seen once. The V and J genes are TRBV4-3 and TRBJ2-3, with unresolved D. Material for sequencing was peripheral blood. The origin of this receptor is a human donor in a cohort sampled during active COVID-19. The CDR3 loop reads CASSQDVSTDTQYF. In DNA, the CDR3 is TGCGCCAGCAGCCAAGATGTAAGCACAGATACGCAGTATTTT.